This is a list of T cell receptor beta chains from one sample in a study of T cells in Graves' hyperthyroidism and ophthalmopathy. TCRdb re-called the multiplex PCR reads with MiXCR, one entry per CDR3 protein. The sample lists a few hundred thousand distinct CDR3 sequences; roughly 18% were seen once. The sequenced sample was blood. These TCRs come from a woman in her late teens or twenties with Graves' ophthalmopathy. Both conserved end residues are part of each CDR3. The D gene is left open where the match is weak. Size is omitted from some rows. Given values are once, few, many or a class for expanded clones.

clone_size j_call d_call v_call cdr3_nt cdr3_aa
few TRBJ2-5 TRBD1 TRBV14 TGTGCCAGCAACTCGGGACAGGAGCAAGAGACCCAGTACTTC CASNSGQEQETQYF
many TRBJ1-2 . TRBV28 TGTGCCAGCAGGGTCGGGGGGAACTATGGCTACACCTTC CASRVGGNYGYTF
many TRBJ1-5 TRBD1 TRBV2 TGTGCCAGCAGTGAAAACAGGGGGCTCAATCAGCCCCAGCATTTT CASSENRGLNQPQHF
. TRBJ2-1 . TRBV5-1 TGCGCCAGCAGCTTGGACGGGGTCGCCAGCTCCTACAATGAGCAGTTCTTC CASSLDGVASSYNEQFF
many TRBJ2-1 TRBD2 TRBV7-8 TGTGCCAGCAGCTTAGAGGCGCGGGGGACCTACAATGAGCAGTTCTTC CASSLEARGTYNEQFF
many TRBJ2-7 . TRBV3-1 TGTGCCAGCAGCCAGGAGGACCGGACCGACGAGCAGTACTTC CASSQEDRTDEQYF
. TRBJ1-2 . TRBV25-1 TGTGCCAGCAGTATCGAGACAGGAGCCTCCTGGGATGGCTACACCTTC CASSIETGASWDGYTF
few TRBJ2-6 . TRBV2 TGTGCCAGCACAGACTCTGGGGCCAACGTCCTGACTTTC CASTDSGANVLTF
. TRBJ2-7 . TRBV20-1 TGCAGTGCTAGACCAAATTACGAGCAGTACTTC CSARPNYEQYF
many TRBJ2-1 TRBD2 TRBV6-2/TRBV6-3 TGTGCCAGCAGTTACCCAGCTAGCGGGATGGAGTACAATGAGCAGTTCTTC CASSYPASGMEYNEQFF
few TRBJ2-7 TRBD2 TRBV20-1 TGCAGTGCTAGAGATCGGCCCGGGACTAGCGGGAGTTCCTACGAGCAGTACTTC CSARDRPGTSGSSYEQYF
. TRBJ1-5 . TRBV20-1 TGCAGTGCTAGAGGATTTCTCCGCAGGGGTAGGGATCAGCCCCAGCATTTT CSARGFLRRGRDQPQHF
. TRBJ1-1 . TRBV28 TGTGCCAGCAGTATTTACACTGAAGCTTTCTTT CASSIYTEAFF
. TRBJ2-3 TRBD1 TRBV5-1 TGCGCCAGCAGCTCGGGACAGCCCGCTTCTAGCACAGATACGCAGTATTTT CASSSGQPASSTDTQYF
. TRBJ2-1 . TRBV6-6 TGCGCCAGCAGTTACAGGGCGGAAAGCTCCTACAATGAGCAGTTCTTC CASSYRAESSYNEQFF
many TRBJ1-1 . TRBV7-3 TGTGCCAGTCGCAGGGGTCCGAACACTGAAGCTTTCTTT CASRRGPNTEAFF
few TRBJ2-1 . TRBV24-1 TGTGCCACCAGTGAAGCGACGAGGGGGTATTCCTACAATGAGCAGTTCTTC CATSEATRGYSYNEQFF
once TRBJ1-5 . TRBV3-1 TGTGCCAGCAGCCAAGAAGACCAGCCCCAGCATTTT CASSQEDQPQHF
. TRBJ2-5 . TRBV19 TGTGCCAGTAGTTCCACGGGGGGACAAGAGACCAAGTACTTC CASSSTGGQETKYF
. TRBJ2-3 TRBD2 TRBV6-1 TGTGCCAGCAGTGAACAGGGACTAGTGGATACGCAGTATTTT CASSEQGLVDTQYF
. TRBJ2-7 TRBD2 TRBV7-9 TGTGCCAGCAGCACGGGACTAGCGGATTCCTACGAGCAGTACTTC CASSTGLADSYEQYF
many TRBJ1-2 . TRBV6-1 TGTGCCAGCAGGCCGGACAGCCCCTCTAACTATGGCTACACCTTC CASRPDSPSNYGYTF
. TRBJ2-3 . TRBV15 TGTGCCACCAGCAGAGATGGTCGAACAGATACGCAGTATTTT CATSRDGRTDTQYF
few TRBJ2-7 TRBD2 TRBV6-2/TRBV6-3 TGTGCCAGCACCGGACTAGCGGGCCATAACGAGCAGTACTTC CASTGLAGHNEQYF
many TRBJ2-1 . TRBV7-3 TGTGCCAGCAGCTCAGGGGTTGAGCAGTTCTTC CASSSGVEQFF
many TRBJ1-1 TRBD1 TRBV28 TGTGCCAGCAGTTGGGGCAGGGGGACTGAAGCTTTCTTT CASSWGRGTEAFF
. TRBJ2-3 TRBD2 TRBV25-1 TGTGCCAGCAGTGACGGAGGACTAGCGGAAACAGATACGCAGTATTTT CASSDGGLAETDTQYF
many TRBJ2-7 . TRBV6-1 TGTGCCAGCAGTCCGAACGGAGAAGGAGGCGAGCAGTACTTC CASSPNGEGGEQYF
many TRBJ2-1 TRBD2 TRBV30 TGTGCCTGGAGTGTTGCGGGGGGATACAATGAGCAGTTCTTC CAWSVAGGYNEQFF
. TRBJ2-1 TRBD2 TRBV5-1 TGCGCCAGCAGCTTGGTGCTAGCGGACAATGAGCAGTTCTTC CASSLVLADNEQFF
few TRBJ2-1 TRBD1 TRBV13 TGTGCCAGCAGCCCACGGGACAGGGGGATCAATGAGCAGTTCTTC CASSPRDRGINEQFF
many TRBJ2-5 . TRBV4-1 TGCGCCAGCAGCCAAGACGCCCTAGCAGATCAAGAGACCCAGTACTTC CASSQDALADQETQYF
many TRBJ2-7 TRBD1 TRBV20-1 TGCAGTGCTAGCTCCCCCGGGACAGGGGGCTACGAGCAGTACTTC CSASSPGTGGYEQYF
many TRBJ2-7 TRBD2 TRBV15 TGTGCCACCAGCAGAGAGAGACTAGCGGGGTACGAGCAGTACTTC CATSRERLAGYEQYF